This T cell receptor (beta chain) was recorded in a study of cytomegalovirus exposure and HLA in healthy donors. The PCR employed 60 Vbeta primers together with 13 Jbeta primers. Clones were read by immunoSEQ multiplex PCR, and TCRdb kept only the in-frame ones, dropping some. The top ten clones hold less than 2% of a sample with under 200,000 clones, 73% of them seen once. CDR1 and CDR2 from the germline V gene are SGHAT and FQNNGV. The ends lost 2 bases at V and 7 bases at J; junction bases unmatched: 3. This CDR3 region has 13 residues. In its sample, this clone was seen a few times. Sequences were obtained from PBMCs. This chain connects TRBV11-2 to TRBJ1-2; TRBD1 agrees at 8 bases. The TCR sequence derives from a woman aged 25 to 39 in good health and CMV-seronegative. The chain's CDR3 is CASSLYRGAGYTF. In DNA, the CDR3 is TGTGCCAGCAGCTTATACAGGGGGGCTGGCTACACCTTC.